The next 18 T cell receptor beta chains were all read from a single sample in a study of blood T cells in healthy people across ages. For the second PCR, which ran for roughly 6 to 12 cycles, a sample-barcoded 5' primer and a J-beta primer mix were used. MiXCR, run by TCRdb on the 5' RACE reads, gives a single entry per CDR3 protein. The table has roughly 730,000 distinct CDR3 sequences, approximately 60% seen once. The sequenced sample was blood. The receptors shown here come from a man aged 40-55 years in good health.

This clonotype has more than one count but fewer than ten. The chain combines TRBV12-3 or TRBV12-4 with TRBJ1-6; TRBD1 matches 8 bases. The CDR3 totals 15 residues. Trimming took 6 bases from V and 7 from J; bases not matched to a gene: 8. The CDR3 protein is CASRVGTGRNSPLHF. Here the CDR3 DNA reads TGTGCCAGCAGGGTAGGGACAGGCCGCAATTCACCCCTCCACTTT.

The chain couples TRBV7-2 to TRBJ2-2, with TRBD1 matching over 8 bases. The CDR3 loop spans 15 amino acids. Germline V gives CDR1 SGHTA, CDR2 FQGNSA. V shed 2 bases, J shed 4 bases, and the junction held 3 bases outside the gene matches. CDR3 residues: CASSLRTGITGELFF. The CDR3 DNA reads as TGTGCCAGCAGCTTAAGGACAGGGATCACCGGGGAGCTGTTTTTT.

The chain joins TRBV3-1 to TRBJ1-6; perhaps TRBD1 as D (5 bases). The CDR3 extends over 14 amino acids. Germline-derived CDR1 and CDR2 are LGHDT and YNNKEL (reference sequence). Trimming shortened V by 3 bases and J by 8 bases, and 11 bases separated the two germline ends. In nucleotides, the CDR3 is TGTGCCAGCAGCCAGTCTGGGGGGGATTCACCCCTCCACTTT. Translated, it gives CASSQSGGDSPLHF.

The V and J genes are TRBV5-1 and TRBJ2-1; 10 bases are shared with TRBD2. The CDR3 loop spans 15 amino acids. With 5 bases clipped from V and 4 bases from J, the junction kept 6 bases outside the gene matches. Germline V lookup: CDR1 SGHRS, CDR2 YFSETQ. The CDR3 reads CASRRGLAEYNEQFF. Here the CDR3 DNA reads TGCGCCAGCAGGCGAGGACTAGCGGAATACAATGAGCAGTTCTTC.

This chain uses TRBV2 with TRBJ2-3, with D tentatively TRBD1 (5 bases). The CDR3 extends over 14 amino acids. Germline assignment: CDR1 SNHLY and CDR2 FYNNEI. V gave up 1 base and J gave up 2 bases, with 7 bases separating them. The CDR3 DNA sequence: TGTGCCAGCAGTGAAGAGACAGTCACAGATACGCAGTATTTT. Translating gives CASSEETVTDTQYF.

CDR3 in amino acids: CASSFREGIRTQYF. CDR3 coding DNA: TGTGCCAGCAGCTTTAGGGAGGGCATCCGGACCCAGTACTTC. V gene TRBV7-2 combines with J gene TRBJ2-5; 7 nucleotides align to TRBD2. Unmatched junction bases numbered 8, after V lost 3 bases and J lost 7 bases. This CDR3 has 14 amino acids. CDR1 SGHTA and CDR2 FQGNSA come from the germline V gene.

The CDR3, as DNA: TGCGCCAGTAGCCCATTACCCCTTTACAATGAGCAGTTCTTC. As protein: CASSPLPLYNEQFF. The J gene is TRBJ2-1, the V gene TRBV5-1; no clear D. The CDR3 length is 14 residues. V lost 8 bases and J 4 bases, leaving 16 bases between the germline ends. Germline CDR1 reads SGHRS; CDR2 reads YFSETQ.

The rearrangement joins TRBV21-1 to TRBJ2-5; the table's D gene call, TRBD1, was not cross checked with the DNA. TRBV21-1 is marked as a pseudogene. The CDR3 is made up of 14 amino acids. The CDR3 here is CASRSDPQAETQYF. In DNA form, the CDR3 reads TGTGCCAGCAGAAGCGACCCACAGGCGGAGACCCAGTACTTC.

The gene calls are TRBV20-1 and TRBJ2-1; 12 positions agree with TRBD2. The CDR3 length is 14 residues. The germline CDR1 and CDR2 sequences are DFQATT and SNEGSKA (reference sequence). Trimming took 5 bases from V and 5 from J; bases not matched to a gene: 4. CDR3 nucleotide sequence: TGCAGTGCTCAGACTAGCGGGAGACACAATGAGCAGTTCTTC. It encodes CSAQTSGRHNEQFF.

The chain uses TRBV20-1 and TRBJ2-1, with 7 positions matching TRBD2. V shed 4 bases, J shed 0 bases, and the junction held 6 bases outside the gene matches. CDR1 and CDR2 from the germline V gene are DFQATT and SNEGSKA (reference sequence). The CDR3 loop spans 15 amino acids. CDR3 residues: CSAMLRGSSYNEQFF. As DNA, the CDR3 is TGCAGTGCTATGCTTCGCGGGAGCTCCTACAATGAGCAGTTCTTC.

The gene calls are TRBV7-2 and TRBJ2-5; 11 positions agree with TRBD2. The CDR3 consists of 17 residues. The V segment lost 2 bases and the J segment 11 bases; nucleotides outside the gene matches: 16. In germline, CDR1 is SGHTA, CDR2 FQGNSA. The CDR3 region is CASSLRGTSGISNEQYF. CDR3 coding DNA: TGTGCCAGCAGCTTACGCGGGACTAGCGGTATCTCCAATGAGCAGTACTTC.

This clonotype was picked up one time. This rearrangement joins TRBV11-3 to TRBJ2-1; 15 bases align to TRBD2. CDR3 length equals 15 residues. CDR1 and CDR2 (germline): SGHNT, YENEEA. V lost 5 bases, J lost 9 bases, and 5 bases stayed unmatched. CDR3 bases: TGTGCCAGCAGCCCGTCGGGACTAGCGGGAGGTGAGCAGTTCTTC. It specifies CASSPSGLAGGEQFF.

This clonotype has just a few counts. The chain uses TRBV7-2 and TRBJ2-1; D perhaps matches TRBD2 (7 bases). Per germline, CDR1 SGHTA and CDR2 FQGNSA. Trimming stripped 5 bases from V and 10 bases from J, with 30 bases between. There are 18 residues in the CDR3. The CDR3 is CASSPGTLSGRASREQFF. DNA of the CDR3: TGTGCCAGCAGCCCCGGGACATTAAGTGGGAGGGCCTCGAGGGAGCAGTTCTTC.

This clonotype was detected ten times or more. The chain recombines TRBV24-1 with TRBJ1-5; D call uncertain. The CDR3 is made up of 14 amino acids. Germline CDR1 KGHDR, CDR2 SFDVKD. Deletions cut 5 bases from V and 0 bases from J, with 7 bases between. The CDR3 DNA sequence: TGTGCCACCAGTGTGTCACCTAGCAATCAGCCCCAGCATTTT. Amino acid sequence: CATSVSPSNQPQHF.

This clonotype was detected a few times. The V and J genes are TRBV10-3 and TRBJ2-5, with D perhaps matching TRBD2 (6 bases). The CDR3 extends over 16 amino acids. The V and J ends lost 3 bases and 4 bases respectively, with 18 bases between them. CDR1 is ENHRY, CDR2 SYGVKD, per germline. DNA of the CDR3: TGTGCCATCAGTGACGTAGCGGAGAGGGGAGTAGAGACCCAGTACTTC. Protein: CAISDVAERGVETQYF.

This clonotype was recorded at least ten times. This chain joins TRBV5-1 and TRBJ2-6; TRBD1 agrees at 9 bases. There are 18 residues in the CDR3. Germline V gene lookup returns CDR1 SGHRS and CDR2 YFSETQ. Trimming cost V 3 bases and J 0 bases; bases outside gene matches: 7. The CDR3 loop is CASSYGQGTISGANVLTF. The CDR3 DNA reads as TGCGCCAGCAGCTACGGACAGGGGACCATCTCTGGGGCCAACGTCCTGACTTTC.

This clonotype was seen a few times. The rearrangement uses TRBV20-1 and TRBJ2-3, with D perhaps matching TRBD2 (5 bases). This CDR3 comprises 13 residues. Trimming removed 2 bases from V and 0 bases from J, with 6 bases in between. The germline V gene encodes CDR1 DFQATT and CDR2 SNEGSKA (reference sequence). Here the CDR3 DNA reads TGCAGTGCTAGACGCGGGAGCACAGATACGCAGTATTTT. This encodes CSARRGSTDTQYF.

The rearrangement joins TRBV5-1 to TRBJ2-3, with D unclear. The CDR3 consists of 15 residues. Germline CDR1 and CDR2: SGHRS and YFSETQ. The ends were cut back, 3 bases at V and 0 bases at J, with 11 bases in the middle. The CDR3 sequence: CASSSDASSTDTQYF. For the CDR3, the DNA is TGCGCCAGCAGCTCGGACGCGTCTAGCACAGATACGCAGTATTTT.